This T cell receptor beta chain was sequenced during a study of control samples from healthy donors and cancer patients (TCRdb year 2020). Libraries were prepared through the immunoSEQ multiplex PCR assay. What TCRdb holds here is the immuneACCESS table cut down to in-frame rearrangements. Part of the clones is not present; checked against another copy, under half of the missing clones reflect an unresolved V gene, and the others are unexplained. The sample table contains 350,000 to 450,000 clones; only one count was recorded for about 93% of them. The ten largest clonotypes hold more than 6% of the sample. Note on this clone: No cognate antigen has been identified for it. No base-level quality is on record; no much larger clone is a single base apart.

The CDR3 contains 13 residues, cysteine and phenylalanine counted. The read is trimmed to its CDR3 DNA, 39 bases read in frame from base 1. V and J are truncated by 4 bases and 2 bases respectively, leaving an intervening sequence of 7 bases. Based on the germline V gene, the CDR1 and CDR2 sequences are MGHRA and YSYEKL. The clonotype comes from a man in his forties with head and neck cancer. Rearrangement joined TRBV4-1 to TRBJ2-3; no D gene is confidently identified. What was sequenced was PBMCs. The CDR3 amino acid sequence is: CASSRYFTDTQYF. The DNA is as follows: TGCGCCAGCAGCCGGTACTTCACAGATACGCAGTATTTT.